This T cell receptor (beta chain) was captured by sequencing in a study of naive and memory T cell subsets. The SP2 primer and nested alpha and beta constant region primers amplified ligated cDNA in four rounds. For blood and skin samples, reverse transcription used TCR alpha and beta constant primers. TCRdb called the 5' RACE reads again in MiXCR, with one record for every CDR3 protein. Of about 62,000 distinct CDR3 sequences in the sample, 6.5% to 9% were seen once. The CDR3 has 15 residues. The V and J ends lost 4 bases and 2 bases, in that order; junction bases with no gene match: 4. The germline V gene has CDR1 MRHNA and CDR2 SNTAGT. A UMI-containing oligonucleotide was joined by 3' ligation to the TCR cDNA template. Cells were not sorted; total RNA input targeted 1 to 1000 ng. As regards this clonotype: The antigen is unknown.

Regarding the study as a whole: The RNA method is potentially sensitive to activation and differentiation changes.

The chain employs TRBV6-4 and TRBJ2-2; 7 bases match TRBD1. This TCR was sampled from a female donor in good health. CDR3 sequence: CASSGGTENTGELFF. CDR3 nucleotides: TGTGCCAGCAGTGGGGGGACAGAAAACACCGGGGAGCTGTTTTTT.